This T cell receptor beta chain was sequenced during a study of shared clonotypes between healthy human individuals. Donors included only healthy HIV-negative adults lacking recent acute infections or vaccinations. About this clone itself: Its specificity is not known. The sample contains more than one DNA sequence encoding this CDR3.

Splitting of each subset's genomic DNA was done evenly across several immunoSEQ plates. This table comes from immunoSEQ multiplex PCR, and its TCRdb copy is limited to in-frame clones, with some not included. The sample lists approximately 940,000 clones; roughly 72% were seen once. Overall study results and limits: Deeper or shallower sequencing was expected to change how clonotypes are shared among donors. Having only a few donors restricted how much genetic and exposure-history diversity was captured.

Trimming took 2 bases from V and 2 from J, leaving 8 bases between them. This CDR3 has 13 residues. Germline lookup yields CDR1 SGHKS and CDR2 YYEKEE (reference sequence). The sequence came from a man between 18 and 29 years old in good health. The chain has TRBV5-5 and TRBJ2-7; no definite D call. Material: memory CD4+ T cells sorted from blood. Subset: CD45RA-negative fraction. CDR3 coding DNA: TGTGCCAGCAGCTTAAGTGGGACCTACGAGCAGTACTTC. It translates to CASSLSGTYEQYF.